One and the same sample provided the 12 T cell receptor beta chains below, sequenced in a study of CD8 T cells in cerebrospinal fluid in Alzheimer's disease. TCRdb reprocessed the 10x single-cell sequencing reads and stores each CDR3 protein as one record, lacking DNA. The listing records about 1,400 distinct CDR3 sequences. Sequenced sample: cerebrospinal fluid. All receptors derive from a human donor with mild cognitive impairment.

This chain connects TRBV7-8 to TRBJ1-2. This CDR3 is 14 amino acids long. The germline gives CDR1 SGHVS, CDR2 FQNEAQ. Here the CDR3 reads CASSKGVGYYGYTF.

CDR3 in amino acids: CASSQILGGELFF. The gene calls are TRBV14 and TRBJ2-2. This CDR3 is 13 amino acids long. Germline V lookup: CDR1 SGHDN, CDR2 FVKESK.

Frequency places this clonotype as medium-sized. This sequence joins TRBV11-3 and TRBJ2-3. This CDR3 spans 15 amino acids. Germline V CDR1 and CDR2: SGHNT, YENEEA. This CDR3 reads CASSLGVSTTDTQYF.

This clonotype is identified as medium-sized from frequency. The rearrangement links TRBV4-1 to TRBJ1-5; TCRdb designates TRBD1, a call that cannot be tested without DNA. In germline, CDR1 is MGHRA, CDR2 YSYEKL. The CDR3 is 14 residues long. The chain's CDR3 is CASSYTGRNQPQHF.

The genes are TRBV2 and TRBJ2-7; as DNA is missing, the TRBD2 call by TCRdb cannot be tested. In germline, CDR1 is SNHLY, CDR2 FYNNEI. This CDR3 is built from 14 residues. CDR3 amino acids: CASSSGRSSYEQYF.

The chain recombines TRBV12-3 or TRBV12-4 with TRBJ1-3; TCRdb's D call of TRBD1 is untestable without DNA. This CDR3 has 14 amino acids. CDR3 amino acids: CASSRQGGRDTIYF.

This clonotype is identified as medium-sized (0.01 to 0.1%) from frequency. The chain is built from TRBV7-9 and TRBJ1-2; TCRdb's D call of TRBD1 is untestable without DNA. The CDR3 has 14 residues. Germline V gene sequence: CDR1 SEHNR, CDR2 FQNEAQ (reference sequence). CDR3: CASSPHGQGGGYTF.

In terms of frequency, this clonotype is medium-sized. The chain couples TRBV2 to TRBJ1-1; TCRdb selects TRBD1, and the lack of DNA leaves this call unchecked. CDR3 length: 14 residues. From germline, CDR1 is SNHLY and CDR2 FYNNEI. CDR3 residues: CASSDLGQGAEAFF.

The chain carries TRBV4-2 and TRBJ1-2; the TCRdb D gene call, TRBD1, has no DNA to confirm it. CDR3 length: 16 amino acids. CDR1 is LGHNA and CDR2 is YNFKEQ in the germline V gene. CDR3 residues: CASSQELQGGGYGYTF.

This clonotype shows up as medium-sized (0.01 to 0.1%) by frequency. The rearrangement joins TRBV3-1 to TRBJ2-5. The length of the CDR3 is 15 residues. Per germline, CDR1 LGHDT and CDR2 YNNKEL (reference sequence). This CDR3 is CASSQEWGNQETQYF.

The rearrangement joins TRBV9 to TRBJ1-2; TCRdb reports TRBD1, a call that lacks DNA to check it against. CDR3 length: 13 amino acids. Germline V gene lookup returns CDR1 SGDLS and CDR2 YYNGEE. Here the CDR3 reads CASSGPGGRGYTF.

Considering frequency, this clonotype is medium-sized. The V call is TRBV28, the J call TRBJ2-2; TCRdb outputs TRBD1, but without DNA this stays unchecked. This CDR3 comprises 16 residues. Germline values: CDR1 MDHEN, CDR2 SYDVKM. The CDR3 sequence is CASSLLGGGNTGELFF.